This T cell receptor beta chain was identified during a study of glioma-infiltrating T cells after dendritic cell vaccination. Overall study: Dendritic cell vaccine was injected intradermally three times, biweekly.

This CDR3 spans 16 amino acids. Germline assignment: CDR1 MGHRA and CDR2 YSYEKL. Unmatched junction bases numbered 10, after V lost 2 bases and J lost 10 bases. Time point meaning: after dendritic cell vaccination, including at tumor progression/relapse. This table comes from immunoSEQ multiplex PCR, and its TCRdb copy is limited to in-frame clones, with some not included. The sample yields some 91,000 clones, about 81% seen once. This clonotype was sampled from a human donor with glioblastoma. The sample in question was blood, obtained after dendritic cell vaccination. This chain links TRBV4-1 with TRBJ1-6; TRBD1 matches 8 bases. The CDR3: CASSQHTRGQESPLHF. DNA for the CDR3: TGCGCCAGCAGCCAACACACCAGGGGGCAAGAGTCACCCCTCCACTTT.